These 6 T cell receptor beta chains were all obtained from the same sample, sequenced in a study of blood T cell repertoires in COVID-19. The method was immunoSEQ multiplex PCR; TCRdb's version includes in-frame clones alone and lacks a portion of them. Among about 76,000 clones listed, 80% to 85% were seen once. The sequencing sample was made of peripheral blood. Every receptor here comes from a human donor in a cohort sampled during active COVID-19.

The chain is built from TRBV30 and TRBJ2-5, with D maybe TRBD1 (6 bases). Deletions cut 2 bases from V and 2 bases from J, with 9 bases between. Germline V gene data show CDR1 as GTSNPN and CDR2 as SVGIG (reference sequence). The length of the CDR3 is 13 residues. The CDR3 DNA reads TGTGCCTGGAGTACAGGGACACAAGAGACCCAGTACTTC. Translated, it gives CAWSTGTQETQYF.

This clone was picked up one time. This rearrangement joins TRBV2 to TRBJ1-1; 7 nucleotides agree with TRBD1. Germline V gives CDR1 SNHLY, CDR2 FYNNEI. With V trimmed by 1 base and J by 4 bases, 6 bases remained unmatched. This CDR3 spans 15 amino acids. The CDR3 coding sequence is TGTGCCAGCAGTGAAGTCAACAGGGGAAGCACTGAAGCTTTCTTT. This translates into CASSEVNRGSTEAFF.

The chain combines TRBV10-3 with TRBJ2-5; weak D call: TRBD2 (6 bases). Germline CDR1 and CDR2: ENHRY and SYGVKD. V dropped 7 bases and J dropped 5 bases, with 11 bases sitting between them. The CDR3 is made up of 12 amino acids. This CDR3 is CAIKGAGETQYF. CDR3 DNA: TGTGCCATCAAGGGCGCGGGGGAGACCCAGTACTTC.

The chain is built from TRBV6-1 and TRBJ1-2, with D perhaps matching TRBD1 (6 bases). The germline gives CDR1 MNHNS, CDR2 SASEGT. The CDR3 has 13 amino acids. Trimming took off 2 bases at V and 4 bases at J, with 8 bases between the two ends. The CDR3 nucleotides are TGTGCCAGCAGTGAAAGGGGGAGCTATGGCTACACCTTC. Translation: CASSERGSYGYTF.

The sample holds one count of this clone. The chain employs TRBV15 and TRBJ2-7; D perhaps matches TRBD2 (5 bases). Germline V gives CDR1 LNHNV, CDR2 YYDKDF (reference sequence). This CDR3 has 14 residues. Trimming left V 3 bases short and J 6 bases short, with 15 bases between. In nucleotides, the CDR3 is TGTGCCACCAGCAGGAGGGTAGGGCAAGGCGAGCAGTACTTC. Residues: CATSRRVGQGEQYF.

This sequence joins TRBV5-6 and TRBJ2-1, with D tentatively TRBD2 (6 bases). CDR1 and CDR2 (germline): SGHDT, YYEEEE. V was shortened by 5 bases and J by 2 bases, with 11 bases between the two germline ends. The CDR3 spans 14 residues. The CDR3 protein is CASRLTRTYNEQFF. Here the CDR3 DNA reads TGTGCCAGCAGATTGACTAGGACCTACAATGAGCAGTTCTTC.